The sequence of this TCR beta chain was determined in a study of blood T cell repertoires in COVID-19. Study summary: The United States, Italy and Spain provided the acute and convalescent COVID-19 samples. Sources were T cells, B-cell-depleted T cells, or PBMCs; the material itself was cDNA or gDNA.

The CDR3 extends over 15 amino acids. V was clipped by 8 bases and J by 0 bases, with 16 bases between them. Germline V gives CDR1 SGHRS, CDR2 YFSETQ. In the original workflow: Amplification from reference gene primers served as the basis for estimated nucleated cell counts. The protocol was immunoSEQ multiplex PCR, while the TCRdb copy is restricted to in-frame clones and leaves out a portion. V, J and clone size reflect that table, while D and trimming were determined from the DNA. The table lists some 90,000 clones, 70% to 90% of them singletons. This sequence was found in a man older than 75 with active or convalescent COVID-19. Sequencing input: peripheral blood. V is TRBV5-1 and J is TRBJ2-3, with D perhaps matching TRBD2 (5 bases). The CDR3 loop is CASKLVPSSTDTQYF. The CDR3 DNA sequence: TGCGCCAGTAAACTAGTTCCATCTAGCACAGATACGCAGTATTTT.